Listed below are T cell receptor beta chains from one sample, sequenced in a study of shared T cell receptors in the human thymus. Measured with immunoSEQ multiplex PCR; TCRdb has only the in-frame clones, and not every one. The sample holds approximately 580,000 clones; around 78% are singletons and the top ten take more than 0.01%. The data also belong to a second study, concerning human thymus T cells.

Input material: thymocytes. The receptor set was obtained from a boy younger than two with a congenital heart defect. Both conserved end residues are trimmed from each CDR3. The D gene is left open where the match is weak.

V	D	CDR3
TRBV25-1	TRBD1	ASSSPPHRGEETQY
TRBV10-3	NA	AISDPWGDSNIEPYGYT
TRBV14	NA	ASSQDQEGGDYEQY
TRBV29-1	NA	SVDVVGGEQY
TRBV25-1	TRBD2	ASSDRTSKNRSSYEQY
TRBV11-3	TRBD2	ASSLGLAGVTDTQY
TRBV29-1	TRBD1	SVDGQGVYGYT
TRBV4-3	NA	ASSQVSSGNTGELF
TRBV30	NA	AWSHRDNQPQH
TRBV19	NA	ASTNSNQPQH
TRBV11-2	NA	ASSATPLAGRNTGELF